These T cell receptor beta chains were read from a single sample in a study of T cell changes during pregnancy in multiple sclerosis. Assay used: immunoSEQ multiplex PCR; TCRdb lists only in-frame clones, some missing. This sample yields fewer than 150,000 clones, of which 96% are seen a single time; approximately 0.45% belongs to the top ten. Source: peripheral blood, taken after pregnancy. Source of these receptors: a female donor with multiple sclerosis, enrolled in a pregnancy study. Both conserved end residues are part of each CDR3. The order of the fields is V gene, clone size, J gene, D gene, CDR3 DNA, CDR3 protein. A D gene is named only where the DNA matches it firmly. Clone sizes are given selectively: once, few, many, or a class where the clone is expanded.

v_call: TRBV2
clone_size: NA
j_call: TRBJ2-7
d_call: TRBD2
cdr3_nt: TGTGCCAGCAGTCTGGGACTAGCGGGGATCTACGAGCAGTACTTC
cdr3_aa: CASSLGLAGIYEQYF

v_call: TRBV14
clone_size: NA
j_call: TRBJ2-1
d_call: NA
cdr3_nt: TGTGCCAGCAGCCAATCACCGGGCAATGAGCAGTTCTTC
cdr3_aa: CASSQSPGNEQFF

v_call: TRBV28
clone_size: NA
j_call: TRBJ1-4
d_call: NA
cdr3_nt: TGTGCCAGCAGTTTAGAACGGGTCCCAACGCCAGCAACTAATGAAAAACTGTTTTTT
cdr3_aa: CASSLERVPTPATNEKLFF

v_call: TRBV5-1
clone_size: once
j_call: TRBJ2-7
d_call: NA
cdr3_nt: TGCGCCAGCAGGTCTGGGGGCGGTAGTAACTCCTACGAGCAGTACTTC
cdr3_aa: CASRSGGGSNSYEQYF

v_call: TRBV5-1
clone_size: NA
j_call: TRBJ1-2
d_call: NA
cdr3_nt: TGCGCCAGCAGCCTCGGGGGAACTCGGAATGGCTACACCTTC
cdr3_aa: CASSLGGTRNGYTF

v_call: TRBV6-5
clone_size: NA
j_call: TRBJ2-3
d_call: NA
cdr3_nt: TGTGCCAGCAACAGGGGGGGCTTTGACACAGATACGCAGTATTTT
cdr3_aa: CASNRGGFDTDTQYF

v_call: TRBV4-3
clone_size: NA
j_call: TRBJ1-3
d_call: NA
cdr3_nt: TGCGCCAGCAGCTCCCCCACGAGCTCTGGAAACACCATATATTTT
cdr3_aa: CASSSPTSSGNTIYF

v_call: TRBV28
clone_size: NA
j_call: TRBJ2-5
d_call: TRBD1
cdr3_nt: TGTGCCAGCAGTTTATACAGGGGAGAGACCCAGTACTTC
cdr3_aa: CASSLYRGETQYF

v_call: TRBV10-3
clone_size: once
j_call: TRBJ2-1
d_call: TRBD2
cdr3_nt: TGTGCCATCAGTGAGTGGGTTCTCGGGACTAGCGGCTACAATGAGCAGTTCTTC
cdr3_aa: CAISEWVLGTSGYNEQFF

v_call: TRBV9
clone_size: NA
j_call: TRBJ2-7
d_call: NA
cdr3_nt: TGTGCCAGCAGCGTAGGGGGGGACAGTTCCTACGAGCAGTACTTC
cdr3_aa: CASSVGGDSSYEQYF

v_call: TRBV7-8
clone_size: NA
j_call: TRBJ2-7
d_call: TRBD1
cdr3_nt: TGTGCCAGCAGCTTATGGGACAGGGTACACGAGCAGTACTTC
cdr3_aa: CASSLWDRVHEQYF

v_call: TRBV5-1
clone_size: NA
j_call: TRBJ2-1
d_call: TRBD2
cdr3_nt: TGCGCCAGCAAGACGACGCTAGCGGGTCCCGGAGGCTCCTACAATGAGCAGTTCTTC
cdr3_aa: CASKTTLAGPGGSYNEQFF

v_call: TRBV5-6
clone_size: NA
j_call: TRBJ2-7
d_call: NA
cdr3_nt: TGTGCCAGCAGCTTGGACCAGGGGATGTACGAGCAGTACTTC
cdr3_aa: CASSLDQGMYEQYF

v_call: TRBV5-8
clone_size: NA
j_call: TRBJ1-5
d_call: TRBD1
cdr3_nt: TGTGCCAGCAGCTTGGGCGACAGGGAATATCAGCCCCAGCATTTT
cdr3_aa: CASSLGDREYQPQHF

v_call: TRBV28
clone_size: NA
j_call: TRBJ1-2
d_call: TRBD1
cdr3_nt: TGTGCCAGCAGTTTATCTGCATGGACAGGGCATGGCTACACCTTC
cdr3_aa: CASSLSAWTGHGYTF

v_call: TRBV27
clone_size: NA
j_call: TRBJ2-7
d_call: TRBD2
cdr3_nt: TGTGCCAGCAGTTTTCGGCTAGCGGGCCACGAGCAGTACTTC
cdr3_aa: CASSFRLAGHEQYF

v_call: TRBV28
clone_size: NA
j_call: TRBJ2-7
d_call: NA
cdr3_nt: TGTGCCAGCAGGGGTGACCGGGAATCCTACGAGCAGTACTTC
cdr3_aa: CASRGDRESYEQYF

v_call: TRBV7-2
clone_size: NA
j_call: TRBJ2-1
d_call: TRBD2
cdr3_nt: TGTGCCAGCAGCGTGCTAGCGGGAGGGCCGGGTGAGCAGTTCTTC
cdr3_aa: CASSVLAGGPGEQFF

v_call: TRBV28
clone_size: NA
j_call: TRBJ2-2
d_call: TRBD1
cdr3_nt: TGTGCCAGCAGTTTATCCGGGACAGGGGGCACCGGGGAGCTGTTTTTT
cdr3_aa: CASSLSGTGGTGELFF

v_call: TRBV19
clone_size: NA
j_call: TRBJ1-2
d_call: NA
cdr3_nt: TGTGCCAGTAGTATTTGGGGGACTGACTATGGCTACACCTTC
cdr3_aa: CASSIWGTDYGYTF

v_call: TRBV28
clone_size: NA
j_call: TRBJ2-7
d_call: NA
cdr3_nt: TGTGCCAGCAGAGGACCCAGTGGGAGTGCCTACGAGCAGTACTTC
cdr3_aa: CASRGPSGSAYEQYF

v_call: TRBV11-3
clone_size: NA
j_call: TRBJ2-2
d_call: TRBD1
cdr3_nt: TGTGCCAGCAGCGGGGACAGCTACACCGGGGAGCTGTTTTTT
cdr3_aa: CASSGDSYTGELFF

v_call: TRBV2
clone_size: NA
j_call: TRBJ2-2
d_call: TRBD1
cdr3_nt: TGTGCCAGCAGGGACACAGGGGGAACCGGGGAGCTGTTTTTT
cdr3_aa: CASRDTGGTGELFF

v_call: TRBV4-2
clone_size: NA
j_call: TRBJ1-2
d_call: NA
cdr3_nt: TGTGCCAGCAGCCAGAACACGGGAGGCTACACCTTC
cdr3_aa: CASSQNTGGYTF

v_call: TRBV6-1
clone_size: NA
j_call: TRBJ2-1
d_call: NA
cdr3_nt: TGTGCCAGCAAGGCGTACAGGGATGAGCAGTTCTTC
cdr3_aa: CASKAYRDEQFF

v_call: TRBV4-2
clone_size: NA
j_call: TRBJ1-4
d_call: TRBD1
cdr3_nt: TGTGCCAGCAGCCGTTGGGGACAGGGAGGGGATAATGAAAAACTGTTTTTT
cdr3_aa: CASSRWGQGGDNEKLFF

v_call: TRBV12-2
clone_size: NA
j_call: TRBJ1-1
d_call: NA
cdr3_nt: TGTGCAAGTCGCTCCACCCACAGACTGAACACTGAAGCTTTCTTT
cdr3_aa: CASRSTHRLNTEAFF

v_call: TRBV5-1
clone_size: NA
j_call: TRBJ1-2
d_call: NA
cdr3_nt: TGCGCCAGCAGCCCAACCGGGATAAACTATGGCTACACCTTC
cdr3_aa: CASSPTGINYGYTF

v_call: TRBV4-3
clone_size: NA
j_call: TRBJ2-7
d_call: NA
cdr3_nt: TGCGCCAGCAGCCAAGAATTAGGTAGACTCACCGGATCCTACGAGCAGTACTTC
cdr3_aa: CASSQELGRLTGSYEQYF

v_call: TRBV5-1
clone_size: NA
j_call: TRBJ2-3
d_call: TRBD2
cdr3_nt: TGCGCCAGCAGCTTGAGGGTAGCGGGAGCCGATACGCAGTATTTT
cdr3_aa: CASSLRVAGADTQYF

v_call: TRBV7-3
clone_size: NA
j_call: TRBJ2-1
d_call: NA
cdr3_nt: TGTGCCAGCAGCTTAAGTGTGAGGGCCAGCTACAATGAGCAGTTCTTC
cdr3_aa: CASSLSVRASYNEQFF

v_call: TRBV4-1
clone_size: NA
j_call: TRBJ2-3
d_call: TRBD2
cdr3_nt: TGCGCCAGCAGCCAAAGAGATGTGGGACTACAACATACGCAGTATTTT
cdr3_aa: CASSQRDVGLQHTQYF

v_call: TRBV7-2
clone_size: NA
j_call: TRBJ1-3
d_call: TRBD1
cdr3_nt: TGTGCCAGCAGCTTCCGGCAGGGGGCTTCGTTTGGAAACACCATATATTTT
cdr3_aa: CASSFRQGASFGNTIYF

v_call: TRBV4-2
clone_size: NA
j_call: TRBJ2-7
d_call: NA
cdr3_nt: TGTGCCAGCAGCCGCCACCCCAGGGGAAGCTCCTACGAGCAGTACTTC
cdr3_aa: CASSRHPRGSSYEQYF

v_call: TRBV7-3
clone_size: NA
j_call: TRBJ2-7
d_call: NA
cdr3_nt: TGTGCCAGCAGCTTGGAGGGGGCGCGGTATTCCGAGCAGTACTTC
cdr3_aa: CASSLEGARYSEQYF

v_call: TRBV5-1
clone_size: NA
j_call: TRBJ2-2
d_call: NA
cdr3_nt: TGCGCCAGCAGCTTTAATCCGCGACAAACTACCGGGGAGCTGTTTTTT
cdr3_aa: CASSFNPRQTTGELFF

v_call: TRBV5-4
clone_size: NA
j_call: TRBJ1-1
d_call: TRBD1
cdr3_nt: TGTGCCAGCAGCTCAGACCGGGACAGGGGTTTTACTGAAGCTTTCTTT
cdr3_aa: CASSSDRDRGFTEAFF

v_call: TRBV28
clone_size: NA
j_call: TRBJ2-3
d_call: NA
cdr3_nt: TGTGCCAGCATGATCCAACTGGGCACAGATACGCAGTATTTT
cdr3_aa: CASMIQLGTDTQYF

v_call: TRBV2
clone_size: NA
j_call: TRBJ1-1
d_call: TRBD1
cdr3_nt: TGTGGGGGACAGGGAATATCGGACACTGAAGCTTTCTTT
cdr3_aa: CGGQGISDTEAFF

v_call: TRBV11-1
clone_size: NA
j_call: TRBJ1-1
d_call: NA
cdr3_nt: TGTGCCAGCAGCTCTATTCGGGGCACTGAAGCTTTCTTT
cdr3_aa: CASSSIRGTEAFF

v_call: TRBV15
clone_size: NA
j_call: TRBJ2-1
d_call: NA
cdr3_nt: TGTGCCACCAGCAGAGACCGGTCTTCGGGGGAGCAGTTCTTC
cdr3_aa: CATSRDRSSGEQFF

v_call: TRBV6-5
clone_size: NA
j_call: TRBJ1-2
d_call: TRBD1
cdr3_nt: TGTGCCAGCAGAGGACAGGGTCGCATCTATGGCTACACCTTC
cdr3_aa: CASRGQGRIYGYTF

v_call: TRBV5-4
clone_size: NA
j_call: TRBJ2-7
d_call: TRBD1
cdr3_nt: TGTGCCAGCAGCTTGAGGACAGGGAACGCCGAGCAGTACTTC
cdr3_aa: CASSLRTGNAEQYF

v_call: TRBV27
clone_size: NA
j_call: TRBJ2-7
d_call: TRBD2
cdr3_nt: TGTGCCAGCATACGCCCGACCATAGCGGGAGGGCCCTCGTACGAGCAGTACTTC
cdr3_aa: CASIRPTIAGGPSYEQYF

v_call: TRBV7-9
clone_size: NA
j_call: TRBJ1-1
d_call: NA
cdr3_nt: TGTGCCAGCAGCTTAGTAGGGGGGGGAAACACTGAAGCTTTCTTT
cdr3_aa: CASSLVGGGNTEAFF

v_call: TRBV5-1
clone_size: NA
j_call: TRBJ2-1
d_call: TRBD2
cdr3_nt: TGCGCCAGCAGCTTGGTGGGGACTAGCGGTCCCTACAATGAGCAGTTCTTC
cdr3_aa: CASSLVGTSGPYNEQFF